The 29 T cell receptor beta chains reported below all come from one sample, sequenced in a study of blood T cell repertoires in COVID-19. Clones were read by immunoSEQ multiplex PCR, and TCRdb kept only the in-frame ones, dropping some. The sample yields about 250,000 clones, approximately 83% seen once. The sequencing input was peripheral blood. These receptors were taken from a man between 45 and 60 years old with active or convalescent COVID-19.

Here the CDR3 reads CATSSSHILGQGPNYGYTF. In DNA, the CDR3 is TGTGCCACCAGCAGTTCCCATATCTTGGGACAGGGCCCCAACTATGGCTACACCTTC. V and J are TRBV15 and TRBJ1-2; 9 bases fit TRBD1. From germline, CDR1 is LNHNV and CDR2 YYDKDF (reference sequence). J gave up 2 bases and V 3 bases, and 16 bases lay outside the gene matches. The CDR3 is 19 amino acids.

The rearrangement joins TRBV5-1 to TRBJ2-5; D uncertain. The CDR3 runs 14 residues. The germline CDR1 and CDR2 sequences are SGHRS and YFSETQ. The ends were cut back, 0 bases at V and 4 bases at J, with 10 bases in the middle. CDR3 sequence reads: CASSLGQVGETQYF. In DNA, the CDR3 is TGCGCCAGCAGCTTGGGGCAGGTTGGAGAGACCCAGTACTTC.

This clone is a singleton in its sample. The rearrangement links TRBV30 to TRBJ1-6; 11 positions agree with TRBD1. The CDR3 runs 17 residues. V lost 4 bases and J lost 5; bases outside the gene matches: 10. The V gene's germline CDR1 is GTSNPN and CDR2 SVGIG (reference sequence). The CDR3 region is CAWIPAPGQGDNSPLHF. The CDR3 DNA sequence: TGTGCCTGGATCCCCGCCCCGGGACAGGGGGATAATTCACCCCTCCACTTT.

This chain uses TRBV7-6 with TRBJ1-1; 9 positions agree with TRBD1. Germline trimming cut 5 bases from V and 4 bases from J; bases unmatched to any gene: 11. CDR1 is SGHVS and CDR2 is FNYEAQ in the germline V gene. The CDR3 is 16 amino acids. The CDR3 loop is CASSARDRASGTEAFF. CDR3 nucleotide sequence: TGTGCCAGCAGCGCCCGGGACAGGGCAAGCGGCACTGAAGCTTTCTTT.

This clone was picked up one time. This chain connects TRBV18 to TRBJ1-5; 7 nucleotides match TRBD1. The CDR3 runs 13 residues. Per the germline V gene, CDR1 is KGHSH and CDR2 is LQKENI. The ends lost 3 bases at V and 7 bases at J; junction bases unmatched: 3. In nucleotides, the CDR3 is TGTGCCAGCTCACCGCAGGGGGAACAGCCCCAGCATTTT. The encoded protein is CASSPQGEQPQHF.

The J gene is TRBJ2-7, the V gene TRBV12-3 or TRBV12-4; D perhaps matches TRBD1 (6 bases). Trimming shortened V by 7 bases and J by 1 base, and 11 bases separated the two germline ends. CDR3 length: 13 amino acids. The DNA of the CDR3 is TGTGCCAGCACAGGGGTAGCATCCTACGAGCAGTACTTC. It encodes CASTGVASYEQYF.

This chain connects TRBV27 to TRBJ2-1; D perhaps matches TRBD2 (6 bases). This CDR3 spans 14 amino acids. Germline V gives CDR1 MNHEY, CDR2 SMNVEV (reference sequence). Trimming took 1 base from V and 7 from J, leaving 11 bases between them. The CDR3 nucleotides are TGTGCCAGCAGTTTATTATCGGGGGATAATGAGCAGTTCTTC. Residues: CASSLLSGDNEQFF.

The CDR3 spells CASSQRGTRTQYEQYF. CDR3 sequence (DNA): TGTGCCAGCAGCCAACGGGGGACGCGAACCCAGTACGAGCAGTACTTC. V usage is TRBV3-1 (or the pseudogene TRBV3-2) and J usage is TRBJ2-7, with D possibly TRBD2 on 6 matching bases. Germline-derived CDR1 and CDR2 are LGHDT and YNNKEL (reference sequence). This CDR3 spans 16 amino acids. Trimming cost V 2 bases and J 4 bases, with 18 bases left between them.

The chain combines TRBV19 with TRBJ1-3; D is possibly TRBD1 (5 bases). This CDR3 is 14 amino acids long. V dropped 10 bases and J dropped 5 bases, with 18 bases sitting between them. Germline values: CDR1 LNHDA, CDR2 SQIVND (reference sequence). In DNA form, the CDR3 reads TGTGCCACCAAACCGACAGTTTCGAGAAACACCATATATTTT. It is translated as CATKPTVSRNTIYF.

The J gene is TRBJ1-2, the V gene TRBV5-1; 10 nucleotides align to TRBD1. V trimming: 0 bases; J trimming: 4 bases; junction bases outside the gene matches: 6. CDR3 length equals 16 residues. Germline CDR1 SGHRS, CDR2 YFSETQ. The CDR3 here is CASSLGDRGLSYGYTF. The CDR3 region has the DNA TGCGCCAGCAGCTTGGGGGACAGGGGTCTCTCCTATGGCTACACCTTC.

The rearrangement links TRBV9 to TRBJ2-2; 7 bases align to TRBD1. There are 16 residues in the CDR3. V shed 0 bases and J 1 base; nucleotides not matched to a gene: 3. The germline V gene encodes CDR1 SGDLS and CDR2 YYNGEE. The CDR3 spells CASSVANRGNTGELFF. DNA of the CDR3: TGTGCCAGCAGCGTAGCTAACAGGGGGAACACCGGGGAGCTGTTTTTT.

This clone was detected a few times. The rearrangement links TRBV27 to TRBJ1-4; weak D call: TRBD1 (5 bases). The CDR3 is 14 residues long. The ends were cut back, 8 bases at V and 5 bases at J, with 15 bases in the middle. CDR1 is MNHEY and CDR2 is SMNVEV in the germline V gene (reference sequence). The CDR3 protein is CASRRGTPNEKLFF. The CDR3 DNA reads TGTGCCAGCCGTCGCGGGACCCCAAATGAAAAACTGTTTTTT.

The chain uses TRBV30 and TRBJ1-6, with TRBD1 matching over 7 bases. Germline V CDR1 and CDR2: GTSNPN, SVGIG (reference sequence). The V gene end was trimmed by 4 bases and the J gene end by 10 bases; junction bases not matched to a gene: 7. The CDR3 sequence is 13 residues long. CDR3 protein: CAWNDRVGSPLHF. In DNA, the CDR3 is TGTGCCTGGAACGACAGGGTCGGATCACCCCTCCACTTT. The complete variable domain, with remaining parts taken from reference TRBV30 and TRBJ1-6, reads SQTIHQWPATLVQPVGSPLSLECTVEGTSNPNLYWYRQAAGRGLQLLFYSVGIGQISSEVPQNLSASRPQDRQFILSSKKLLLSDSGFYLCAWNDRVGSPLHFGNGTRLTVT.

J is TRBJ2-1 and V is TRBV20-1, with TRBD1 matching over 8 bases. The length of the CDR3 is 14 residues. Per germline, CDR1 DFQATT and CDR2 SNEGSKA (reference sequence). J gave up 7 bases and V 3 bases, and 8 bases lay outside the gene matches. This chain's CDR3 is CSASSRGLRNEQFF. In nucleotides, the CDR3 is TGCAGTGCTAGTTCCAGGGGGCTAAGAAATGAGCAGTTCTTC.

Here the CDR3 reads CATSDSGTGGFYEQYF. Here the CDR3 DNA reads TGTGCCACCAGTGATTCGGGGACAGGGGGCTTCTACGAGCAGTACTTC. The V gene is TRBV24-1, the J gene TRBJ2-7; 12 bases are shared with TRBD1. The CDR3 length is 16 residues. CDR1 is KGHDR, CDR2 SFDVKD, per germline. V lost 2 bases and J lost 3; bases outside the gene matches: 4.

In this sample, this clone turned up once. The chain joins TRBV2 to TRBJ2-4, with a weak D call TRBD2 (5 bases). The CDR3 covers 16 residues. Trimming stripped 7 bases from V and 2 bases from J, with 18 bases between. CDR1 is SNHLY, CDR2 FYNNEI, per germline. The CDR3 DNA reads as TGTGCCAGCAAAGGAACGGACTTCGGCTCCAAAAACATTCAGTACTTC. Protein sequence: CASKGTDFGSKNIQYF.

The chain joins TRBV13 to TRBJ2-5; D perhaps matches TRBD2 (6 bases). With 5 bases removed from V and 0 bases from J, the gap between germline ends came to 13 bases. Germline lookup yields CDR1 PRHDT and CDR2 FYEKMQ (reference sequence). The CDR3 runs to 15 residues. This CDR3 reads CASSPRETHQETQYF. CDR3 sequence (DNA): TGTGCCAGCAGCCCCCGGGAGACGCACCAAGAGACCCAGTACTTC.

This clone was seen more than once but under ten times. The chain combines TRBV5-1 with TRBJ2-7; 8 nucleotides line up with TRBD1. CDR3 length: 14 residues. Germline CDR1 is SGHRS and CDR2 is YFSETQ. The V gene end was trimmed by 4 bases and the J gene end by 5 bases; junction bases not matched to a gene: 8. This CDR3 reads CASSPDRVKHEQYF. As DNA, the CDR3 is TGCGCCAGCAGCCCGGACAGGGTAAAACACGAGCAGTACTTC.

This sequence joins TRBV4-2 and TRBJ2-4, with 13 nucleotides matching TRBD2. V lost 5 bases to trimming and J lost 4 bases; unmatched junction nucleotides: 11. Germline CDR1 is LGHNA and CDR2 is YNFKEQ. The CDR3 has 18 amino acids. The chain's CDR3 is CASSSVGLAGATKNIQYF. CDR3 sequence (DNA): TGTGCCAGCAGCTCAGTCGGACTAGCGGGGGCTACAAAAAACATTCAGTACTTC.

The genes are TRBV28 and TRBJ1-1; tentative D call: TRBD1 (5 bases). The CDR3 sequence is 13 residues long. The germline V and J ends were trimmed by 1 base and 4 bases, with 7 bases remaining between them. CDR1 and CDR2 from the germline V gene are MDHEN and SYDVKM. CDR3 DNA sequence: TGTGCCAGCAGTTTATCAACAGGCACTGAAGCTTTCTTT. Its translation: CASSLSTGTEAFF.

This chain connects TRBV12-3 or TRBV12-4 to TRBJ1-5, with D unresolved. This CDR3 is built from 12 residues. Trimming stripped 2 bases from V and 6 bases from J, with 5 bases between. This CDR3 reads CASSLPSQPQHF. CDR3 in DNA: TGTGCCAGCAGTTTACCCTCTCAGCCCCAGCATTTT.

The chain recombines TRBV30 with TRBJ1-3; D unclear. Trimming took 0 bases from V and 4 from J, leaving 10 bases between them. Looked up from germline, CDR1 is GTSNPN and CDR2 is SVGIG (reference sequence). This CDR3 contains 14 residues. CDR3 DNA sequence: TGTGCCTGGAGTGTACCCGGCGGCGGAAACACCATATATTTT. Protein sequence: CAWSVPGGGNTIYF.

The table lists this clone with a count of one. This sequence joins TRBV13 and TRBJ2-4, with 7 bases that match TRBD2. Germline V gene lookup returns CDR1 PRHDT and CDR2 FYEKMQ (reference sequence). J lost 4 bases, V lost 4 bases, and 7 bases had no gene match. CDR3 length: 15 amino acids. CDR3 in amino acids: CASSSVREGKNIQYF. CDR3 coding DNA: TGTGCCAGCAGCTCGGTTAGGGAGGGGAAAAACATTCAGTACTTC.

The chain uses TRBV6-1 and TRBJ2-7; weak D call: TRBD2 (6 bases). Trimming pared 1 base from V and 3 bases from J, leaving 10 bases between. Germline CDR1 reads MNHNS; CDR2 reads SASEGT. The CDR3 has 14 amino acids. The CDR3 protein is CASSEDGTYYEQYF. The DNA for the CDR3 is TGTGCCAGCAGTGAAGATGGGACTTACTACGAGCAGTACTTC.

The chain links TRBV30 to TRBJ1-5; 7 bases are shared with TRBD1. Germline CDR1 reads GTSNPN; CDR2 reads SVGIG (reference sequence). This CDR3 contains 15 residues. The trim removed 2 bases at V and 0 bases at J, leaving 4 bases unmatched. The CDR3 nucleotides read TGTGCCTGGAGTCCAGGGGGAGTTAGCAATCAGCCCCAGCATTTT. This gives the protein CAWSPGGVSNQPQHF.

This clone has more than one count but fewer than ten. The genes are TRBV29-1 and TRBJ1-2, with D maybe TRBD1 (6 bases). Germline CDR1 SQVTM, CDR2 ANQGSEA. V lost 3 bases, J lost 2 bases, and 13 bases lay in between. The CDR3 extends over 14 amino acids. The CDR3: CSVDSPGENYGYTF. CDR3 nucleotides: TGCAGCGTTGATTCCCCAGGGGAGAACTATGGCTACACCTTC.

The chain carries TRBV19 and TRBJ1-6; 10 bases are shared with TRBD1. The CDR3 spans 13 residues. J gave up 13 bases and V 7 bases, and 7 bases lay outside the gene matches. CDR1 is LNHDA, CDR2 SQIVND, per germline (reference sequence). CDR3 nucleotide sequence: TGTGCCAGTACCCCCGGACAGGGGGGGCCCCTCCACTTT. Translation gives CASTPGQGGPLHF.

This clone was seen just once. The chain recombines TRBV3-1 (or the pseudogene TRBV3-2) with TRBJ2-5; TRBD1 agrees at 8 bases. J was trimmed by 4 bases and V by 2 bases; bases with no gene match: 6. Germline-derived CDR1 and CDR2 are LGHDT and YNNKEL (reference sequence). The CDR3 is 15 amino acids. The CDR3 is CASSQLVTGVETQYF. The CDR3 coding sequence is TGTGCCAGCAGCCAACTGGTGACAGGGGTAGAGACCCAGTACTTC.

This clone was observed a handful of times. V and J are TRBV3-1 (or the pseudogene TRBV3-2) and TRBJ2-5; 7 nucleotides agree with TRBD2. CDR3 length: 11 residues. The germline V gene encodes CDR1 LGHDT and CDR2 YNNKEL (reference sequence). Unmatched junction bases numbered 7, after V lost 4 bases and J lost 14 bases. This chain's CDR3 is CASSLLTSYYF. The DNA of the CDR3 is TGTGCCAGCAGCCTACTGACTAGCTATTACTTC.